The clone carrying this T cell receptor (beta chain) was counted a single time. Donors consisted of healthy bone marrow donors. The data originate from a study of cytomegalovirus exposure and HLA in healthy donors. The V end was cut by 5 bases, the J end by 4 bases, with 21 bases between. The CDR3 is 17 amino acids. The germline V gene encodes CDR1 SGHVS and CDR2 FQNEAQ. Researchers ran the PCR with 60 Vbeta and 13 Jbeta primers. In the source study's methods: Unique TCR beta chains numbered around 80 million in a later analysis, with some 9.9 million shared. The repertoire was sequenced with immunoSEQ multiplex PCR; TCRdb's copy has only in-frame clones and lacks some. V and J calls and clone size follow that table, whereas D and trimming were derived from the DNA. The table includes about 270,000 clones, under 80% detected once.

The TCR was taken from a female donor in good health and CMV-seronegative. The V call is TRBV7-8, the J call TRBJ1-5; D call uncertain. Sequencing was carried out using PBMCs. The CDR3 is CASSRGVRRTENQPQHF. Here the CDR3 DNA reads TGTGCCAGCAGCCGGGGTGTTCGGCGTACAGAAAATCAGCCCCAGCATTTT.